The 13 T cell receptor beta chains given below trace back to one sample, sequenced in a study of STAT5B mutations in CD4+ large granular lymphocyte leukemia. Only in-frame clones appear in the TCRdb table, and some are missing; sequencing was by immunoSEQ multiplex PCR. The repertoire holds about 24,000 clones, with about three quarters as singletons. The sequencing sample was made of CD4+ T cells from blood buffy coats. The receptor set was obtained from a human donor in good health.

The chain is built from TRBV5-4 and TRBJ1-6; no firm D call. V lost 1 base, J lost 10 bases, and 18 bases lay in between. Germline CDR1 SGHNT, CDR2 YYREEE (reference sequence). This CDR3 spans 16 amino acids. DNA for the CDR3: TGTGCCAGCAGCTTGTCCTCGACGGGGTTAGGGTCACCCCTCCACTTT. This encodes CASSLSSTGLGSPLHF.

This clone has only a few counts. The chain carries TRBV19 and TRBJ1-1, with no clear D. V was cut by 4 bases and J by 4 bases, with 10 bases left in between. Germline loops: CDR1 LNHDA, CDR2 SQIVND (reference sequence). The CDR3 has 13 amino acids. CDR3 nucleotide sequence: TGTGCCAGTAGTAGCCAGCTAACCACTGAAGCTTTCTTT. This encodes CASSSQLTTEAFF. The full variable domain, completed using reference TRBV19 and TRBJ1-1, is DGGITQSPKYLFRKEGQNVTLSCEQNLNHDAMYWYRQDPGQGLRLIYYSQIVNDFQKGDIAEGYSVSREKKESFPLTVTSAQKNPTAFYLCASSSQLTTEAFFGQGTRLTVV.

J is TRBJ2-1 and V is TRBV7-3; D is undetermined. Germline V CDR1 and CDR2: SGHTA, FQGTGA. The V end lost 3 bases, the J end lost 0 bases, and 12 bases lay between the germline ends. The CDR3 runs 16 residues. The CDR3 region has the DNA TGTGCCAGCAGCTTCTCTCAGGCCAGCTCCTACAATGAGCAGTTCTTC. Protein product: CASSFSQASSYNEQFF.

The rearrangement joins TRBV28 to TRBJ1-2; weak D call: TRBD1 (5 bases). V lost 10 bases and J 4 bases, leaving 22 bases between the germline ends. CDR1 is MDHEN and CDR2 is SYDVKM in the germline V gene. The CDR3 covers 15 residues. The CDR3 region is CANRWFGGSSYGYTF. CDR3 bases: TGTGCCAACAGGTGGTTTGGGGGGTCTAGCTATGGCTACACCTTC.

The chain joins TRBV27 to TRBJ1-6; 7 bases agree with TRBD1. The germline gives CDR1 MNHEY, CDR2 SMNVEV (reference sequence). Trimming took 6 bases from V and 3 from J; bases not matched to a gene: 8. CDR3 size: 16 residues. The CDR3 reads CASSSLDRVYNSPLHF. CDR3 bases: TGTGCCAGCAGCTCTCTAGACAGGGTCTATAATTCACCCCTCCACTTT.

V is TRBV7-3 and J is TRBJ1-1, with 7 nucleotides matching TRBD1. V lost 2 bases, J lost 5 bases, and 2 bases stayed unmatched. The germline V gene encodes CDR1 SGHTA and CDR2 FQGTGA. The CDR3 runs to 13 residues. CDR3 in DNA: TGTGCCAGCAGCTTATCAGGGGGAACTGAAGCTTTCTTT. It is translated as CASSLSGGTEAFF.

This clone was seen more than once but under ten times. The chain combines TRBV4-1 with TRBJ2-7; the D gene is possibly TRBD1 (6 bases). CDR1 and CDR2 from the germline V gene are MGHRA and YSYEKL. The CDR3 totals 18 residues. Trimming shortened V by 0 bases and J by 4 bases, and 22 bases separated the two germline ends. Here the CDR3 DNA reads TGCGCCAGCAGCCAAGACCCGGACAGCTCGAGAGGGATTTACGAGCAGTACTTC. Residues: CASSQDPDSSRGIYEQYF.

The genes are TRBV27 and TRBJ2-4; D call uncertain. The CDR3 loop spans 15 amino acids. The germline V and J ends were trimmed by 4 bases and 0 bases, with 10 bases remaining between them. Germline CDR1 and CDR2: MNHEY and SMNVEV (reference sequence). The DNA of the CDR3 is TGTGCCAGCAGTTCTCTAGGAGTAGCCAAAAACATTCAGTACTTC. Encoded protein: CASSSLGVAKNIQYF.

This clone was counted a few times. The CDR3 protein is CASSDETANTEAFF. DNA for the CDR3: TGTGCCAGCAGTGATGAGACAGCGAACACTGAAGCTTTCTTT. The V gene is TRBV2, the J gene TRBJ1-1; maybe TRBD1 (5 bases). V was trimmed by 3 bases and J by 1 base, leaving 9 bases between them. The CDR3 extends over 14 amino acids. Germline V lookup: CDR1 SNHLY, CDR2 FYNNEI. Variable domain in full (rest from reference TRBV2 and TRBJ1-1): EPEVTQTPSHQVTQMGQEVILRCVPISNHLYFYWYRQILGQKVEFLVSFYNNEISEKSEIFDDQFSVERPDGSNFTLKIRSTKLEDSAMYFCASSDETANTEAFFGQGTRLTVV.

Only one count was recorded for this clone. V gene TRBV28 combines with J gene TRBJ1-2; possibly TRBD1 for D (6 bases). Germline loops: CDR1 MDHEN, CDR2 SYDVKM. The CDR3 spans 12 residues. V was trimmed by 7 bases and J by 5 bases, leaving 11 bases between them. The CDR3 is CASTGEAYGYTF. In DNA form, the CDR3 reads TGTGCCAGCACAGGGGAAGCATATGGCTACACCTTC.

The rearrangement uses TRBV7-2 and TRBJ1-5; the match to TRBD1 covers 9 bases. V was clipped by 4 bases and J by 6 bases; unmatched bases: 4. The CDR3 is made up of 14 amino acids. Germline lookup yields CDR1 SGHTA and CDR2 FQGNSA. This chain's CDR3 is CASSSTGGGQPQHF. For the CDR3, the DNA is TGTGCCAGCAGCTCCACAGGGGGCGGTCAGCCCCAGCATTTT.

The chain employs TRBV5-5 and TRBJ2-7; 10 bases are shared with TRBD1. The V and J ends lost 1 base and 7 bases, in that order; junction bases with no gene match: 8. There are 15 residues in the CDR3. Germline V gene lookup returns CDR1 SGHKS and CDR2 YYEKEE (reference sequence). The DNA for the CDR3 is TGTGCCAGCAGCTTGCGTGCCGACAGGGGGCAAGAGCAGTACTTC. It codes for CASSLRADRGQEQYF.

This clone has a single count. This chain connects TRBV4-1 to TRBJ2-3; D unclear. The ends were cut back, 5 bases at V and 0 bases at J, with 12 bases in the middle. CDR3 length equals 15 residues. Germline V gene data show CDR1 as MGHRA and CDR2 as YSYEKL. In nucleotides, the CDR3 is TGCGCCAGCAGCTTGCGGACCCCAAGCACAGATACGCAGTATTTT. The encoded protein is CASSLRTPSTDTQYF.